What follows are 6 T cell receptor beta chains derived from one specimen sequenced in a study of blood T cell repertoires in COVID-19. This table comes from immunoSEQ multiplex PCR, and its TCRdb copy is limited to in-frame clones, with some not included. The table includes approximately 60,000 clones, 85% to 90% detected once. The source material was peripheral blood. These receptors originate from a middle-aged man with active COVID-19.

This rearrangement joins TRBV6-5 to TRBJ1-2, with 8 bases identical to TRBD1. V was pared by 4 bases and J by 8 bases, with 6 bases of the junction left unmatched. Looked up from germline, CDR1 is MNHEY and CDR2 is SVGAGI. This CDR3 is 13 amino acids long. CDR3 sequence (DNA): TGTGCCAGCAGTTCACAGGGGGTCGTGGGCTACACCTTC. This translates into CASSSQGVVGYTF.

This rearrangement joins TRBV12-3 or TRBV12-4 to TRBJ2-5; a weak D match, TRBD2 (5 bases). The CDR3 has 13 residues. V lost 4 bases, J lost 2 bases, and 8 bases lay in between. CDR3 in DNA: TGTGCCAGCAGTTCCTCGGGGCAAGAGACCCAGTACTTC. Translation: CASSSSGQETQYF.

This clone occurred once. CDR3 sequence (DNA): TGTGCCAGCAGCTTATCAGGGCCTAACACTGAAGCTTTCTTT. Residues: CASSLSGPNTEAFF. The chain carries TRBV11-3 and TRBJ1-1; a possible D gene is TRBD1 (5 bases). This CDR3 region has 14 residues. Germline loops: CDR1 SGHNT, CDR2 YENEEA. The germline V and J ends were trimmed by 2 bases and 2 bases, with 9 bases remaining between them.

The chain joins TRBV7-2 to TRBJ1-1; no clear D. From germline, CDR1 is SGHTA and CDR2 FQGNSA. Trimming took off 3 bases at V and 1 base at J, with 6 bases between the two ends. The CDR3 length is 13 residues. CDR3 bases: TGTGCCAGCAGCTTTAGTCGGAACACTGAAGCTTTCTTT. This encodes CASSFSRNTEAFF.

This clone showed up just a few times. This same CDR3 is encoded by further DNA sequences in the sample. V gene TRBV18 combines with J gene TRBJ1-1; D is uncertain. CDR3 length: 15 residues. The germline V gene encodes CDR1 KGHSH and CDR2 LQKENI. The V gene lost 3 bases and the J gene lost 1 base, with 12 bases spanning the gap. CDR3 bases: TGTGCCAGCTCACCCAGGCCCCGACAGAACACTGAAGCTTTCTTT. Protein: CASSPRPRQNTEAFF.

This clone qualifies as medium-sized. The chain joins TRBV12-5 to TRBJ1-1, with a possible D match to TRBD1 (5 bases). Germline lookup yields CDR1 LGHNT and CDR2 FRNRAP. Trimming stripped 2 bases from V and 6 bases from J, with 10 bases between. The length of the CDR3 is 13 residues. The CDR3 loop is CASGLPAGSEAFF. DNA for the CDR3: TGTGCTAGTGGTTTGCCCGCAGGGTCTGAAGCTTTCTTT.